This T cell receptor beta chain was documented in a study of patients and donors after allogeneic stem cell transplantation. MiXCR was run by TCRdb on the RT-PCR reads, yielding one entry per CDR3 protein. This sample carries 90,000 to 120,000 distinct CDR3 sequences, over 30% of them seen once, and the ten largest clones take around 25%. This CDR3 region has 15 residues. The germline gives CDR1 SGHRS, CDR2 YFSETQ. Trimming left V 4 bases short and J 6 bases short, with 20 bases between. V and J are TRBV5-1 and TRBJ2-7; D tentatively reads TRBD1 or TRBD2 (5 bases each). Specimen: blood, either unsorted or a sorted T cell fraction (not recorded which). The TCR originated in a human donor who was either an allogeneic HSCT recipient or a stem cell or donor lymphocyte infusion donor (not recorded which). It is not recorded whose cells these are; they may come from a transplant donor. The DNA for the CDR3 is TGCGCCAGCAGCACCGACTTGGGGACCCGGGGCGAGCAGTACTTC. Amino acids: CASSTDLGTRGEQYF.